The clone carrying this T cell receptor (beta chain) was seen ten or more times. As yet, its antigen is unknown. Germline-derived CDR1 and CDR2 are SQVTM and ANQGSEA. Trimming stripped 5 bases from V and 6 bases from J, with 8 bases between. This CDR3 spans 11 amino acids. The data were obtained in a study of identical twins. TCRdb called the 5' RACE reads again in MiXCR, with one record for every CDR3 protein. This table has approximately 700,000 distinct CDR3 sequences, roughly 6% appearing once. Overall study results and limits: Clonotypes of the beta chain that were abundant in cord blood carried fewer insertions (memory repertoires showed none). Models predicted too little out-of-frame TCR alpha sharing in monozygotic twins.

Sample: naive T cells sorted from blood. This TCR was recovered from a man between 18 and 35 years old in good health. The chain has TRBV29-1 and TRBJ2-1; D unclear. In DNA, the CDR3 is TGCAGCGTTCGCTTTCTCAATGAGCAGTTCTTC. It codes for CSVRFLNEQFF.